This T cell receptor beta chain came from a study of T cells in localized non-small cell lung cancer. Notes on the study in general: A median of 57 of the top 100 tumor clones appeared in adjacent lung, which was paired and uninvolved.

Data came from immunoSEQ multiplex PCR; TCRdb stores just in-frame clones and leaves some out. The sample shows about 40,000 clones, 81% of them seen only once. Concerning this clone: Its antigen remains unknown.

The CDR3 runs to 16 residues. Trimming took 3 bases from V and 1 from J; bases not matched to a gene: 8. CDR1 is KGHSH, CDR2 LQKENI, per germline. The source is an older male donor with stage II lung adenocarcinoma. The material was peripheral blood mononuclear cells, obtained before any cancer treatment. The rearrangement joins TRBV18 to TRBJ2-7; 8 nucleotides align to TRBD2. The CDR3 spells CASSPQVQRESYEQYF. In DNA form, the CDR3 reads TGTGCCAGCTCACCCCAAGTGCAGCGGGAGTCCTACGAGCAGTACTTC.